This T cell receptor beta chain was obtained from a study of T cell repertoires in cytomegalovirus infection. Overall study: Carrying CMV and the relevant HLA type showed in public TCR beta signatures. Study-wide findings and caveats: HLA-C-restricted CMV-specific TCR beta clonotypes were dominant in the ex vivo response. The cumulative frequency of public TCR beta families distinguished individuals who carried CMV together with the relevant HLA.

Concerning this clonotype: Its antigen remains unidentified.

In germline, CDR1 is MNHNS, CDR2 SASEGT. The CDR3 sequence is 15 residues long. V lost 6 bases and J lost 1; bases outside the gene matches: 9. TCRdb fed the reads into MiXCR, producing one record per CDR3 protein. The table records around 740,000 distinct CDR3 sequences, roughly a third of them present only once. The V call is TRBV6-1, the J call TRBJ2-7; 7 bases are shared with TRBD2. The sequenced sample was PBMCs. This receptor was identified in a human donor in good health (CMV status not recorded). Some clones in this sample may be carry-over from other donors' samples. CDR3 bases: TGTGCCAGCAGAAGCCAGAGCGGGGCTTCCTACGAGCAGTACTTC. It is translated as CASRSQSGASYEQYF.